Each of the 11 T cell receptor beta chains below was sequenced from the same sample in a study of T cells in localized non-small cell lung cancer. Measured with immunoSEQ multiplex PCR; TCRdb has only the in-frame clones, and not every one. The sample yields 90,000 to 100,000 clones, roughly 90% seen once. The source was PBMCs, collected before any cancer treatment. The receptors shown here come from a woman between 40 and 69 years old with stage II squamous cell lung carcinoma.

The table lists this clone with a few counts. The V call is TRBV19, the J call TRBJ1-4; 8 bases agree with TRBD1. Germline CDR1 reads LNHDA; CDR2 reads SQIVND (reference sequence). V trimming: 3 bases; J trimming: 8 bases; junction bases outside the gene matches: 5. The CDR3 extends over 14 amino acids. CDR3 sequence reads: CASSIQGAGEKLFF. CDR3 nucleotides: TGTGCCAGTAGTATCCAGGGGGCTGGAGAAAAACTGTTTTTT.

This clone was detected ten times or more. The V call is TRBV29-1, the J call TRBJ1-1; TRBD1 matches at 8 bases. Germline trimming cut 7 bases from V and 1 base from J; bases unmatched to any gene: 8. CDR1 SQVTM and CDR2 ANQGSEA come from the germline V gene. CDR3 size: 14 residues. In DNA form, the CDR3 reads TGCAGCGGGACAGGGAAAAATTCGAACACTGAAGCTTTCTTT. Protein product: CSGTGKNSNTEAFF.

The V call is TRBV19, the J call TRBJ1-5, with 7 bases identical to TRBD1. The CDR3 spans 15 residues. The ends lost 1 base at V and 3 bases at J; junction bases unmatched: 3. Germline V gives CDR1 LNHDA, CDR2 SQIVND (reference sequence). The DNA for the CDR3 is TGTGCCAGTAGTATAGGAGGGACAGACAATCAGCCCCAGCATTTT. It translates to CASSIGGTDNQPQHF.

This clone occurred once. The chain recombines TRBV6-6 with TRBJ1-5; 9 bases map to TRBD1. Germline V gene sequence: CDR1 MNHNY, CDR2 SVGAGI (reference sequence). V lost 6 bases and J lost 4; bases outside the gene matches: 7. There are 15 residues in the CDR3. Here the CDR3 DNA reads TGTGCCAGCAGAGATCCGGGACAGGGAAATCAGCCCCAGCATTTT. Protein product: CASRDPGQGNQPQHF.

This chain connects TRBV7-8 to TRBJ2-2; D is unclear. Germline V lookup: CDR1 SGHVS, CDR2 FQNEAQ. Trimming shortened V by 2 bases and J by 5 bases, and 12 bases separated the two germline ends. The CDR3 is made up of 15 amino acids. CDR3 bases: TGTGCCAGCAGCTTACGGCCCGGTGGAACCGGGGAGCTGTTTTTT. Residues: CASSLRPGGTGELFF. The whole variable domain, filled in from reference TRBV7-8 and TRBJ2-2, reads GAGVSQSPRYKVAKRGQDVALRCDPISGHVSLFWYQQALGQGPEFLTYFQNEAQLDKSGLPSDRFFAERPEGSVSTLKIQRTQQEDSAVYLCASSLRPGGTGELFFGEGSRLTVL.

This CDR3 is CASSLDSAWGQETQYF. The CDR3 nucleotides are TGTGCCAGCAGCTTAGACAGCGCCTGGGGCCAAGAGACCCAGTACTTC. This chain links TRBV7-2 with TRBJ2-5; unclear D gene. The germline gives CDR1 SGHTA, CDR2 FQGNSA. The V gene lost 1 base and the J gene lost 1 base, with 13 bases spanning the gap. This CDR3 is 16 amino acids long.

This chain joins TRBV28 and TRBJ1-5; weak D call: TRBD1 (6 bases). This CDR3 has 15 residues. Per the germline V gene, CDR1 is MDHEN and CDR2 is SYDVKM. Between the trimmed V and J ends, which lost 5 bases and 7 bases, there was a span of 18 bases. The CDR3 DNA follows: TGTGCCAGCAGTCCTCTGGGGGGGCGCGGGCAGCCCCAGCATTTT. Translation: CASSPLGGRGQPQHF.

V gene TRBV15 combines with J gene TRBJ2-7; D might be TRBD1 (5 bases). V lost 1 base and J lost 6, with 13 bases in between. The CDR3 extends over 14 amino acids. Germline-derived CDR1 and CDR2 are LNHNV and YYDKDF (reference sequence). The CDR3 protein is CATSRVDQGFEQYF. The CDR3, as DNA: TGTGCCACCAGCAGAGTGGATCAGGGTTTCGAGCAGTACTTC.

The V and J genes are TRBV30 and TRBJ2-1; unclear D gene. Trimming shortened V by 0 bases and J by 12 bases, and 9 bases separated the two germline ends. Germline assignment: CDR1 GTSNPN and CDR2 SVGIG (reference sequence). The CDR3 is 11 residues long. The CDR3 spells CAWSVARRQFF. The CDR3 DNA reads as TGTGCCTGGAGTGTAGCTAGGCGGCAGTTCTTC. The full variable domain, its missing parts supplied by reference TRBV30 and TRBJ2-1, is SQTIHQWPATLVQPVGSPLSLECTVEGTSNPNLYWYRQAAGRGLQLLFYSVGIGQISSEVPQNLSASRPQDRQFILSSKKLLLSDSGFYLCAWSVARRQFFGPGTRLTVL.

CDR3 residues: CASSYSRQGNQPQHF. CDR3 nucleotide sequence: TGTGCCAGCAGTTACTCGAGACAGGGGAATCAGCCCCAGCATTTT. The chain joins TRBV6-5 to TRBJ1-5; 8 bases map to TRBD1. Germline loops: CDR1 MNHEY, CDR2 SVGAGI. This CDR3 is built from 15 residues. Trimming removed 0 bases from V and 4 bases from J; junction bases left unmatched: 2.

The rearrangement links TRBV5-4 to TRBJ2-7; D may be TRBD1 (5 bases). Germline assignment: CDR1 SGHNT and CDR2 YYREEE (reference sequence). The CDR3 is made up of 13 amino acids. V lost 5 bases and J 7 bases, leaving 16 bases between the germline ends. The CDR3 coding sequence is TGTGCCAGCAGAATCCAGACAGAGCAAGAGCAGTACTTC. It yields the protein CASRIQTEQEQYF.